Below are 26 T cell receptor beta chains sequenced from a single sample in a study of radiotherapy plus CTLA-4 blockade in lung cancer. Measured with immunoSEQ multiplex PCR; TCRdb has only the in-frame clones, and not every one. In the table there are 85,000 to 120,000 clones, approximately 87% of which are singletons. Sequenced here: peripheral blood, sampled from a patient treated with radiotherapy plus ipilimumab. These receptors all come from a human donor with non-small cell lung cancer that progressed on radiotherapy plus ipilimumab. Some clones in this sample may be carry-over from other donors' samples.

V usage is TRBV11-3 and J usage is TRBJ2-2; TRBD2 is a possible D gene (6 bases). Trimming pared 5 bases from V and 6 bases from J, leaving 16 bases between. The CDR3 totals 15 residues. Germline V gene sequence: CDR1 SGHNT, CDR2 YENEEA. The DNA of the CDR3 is TGTGCCAGCAGCGTAGGGAGGATGGGGCCCGGGGAGCTGTTTTTT. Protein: CASSVGRMGPGELFF.

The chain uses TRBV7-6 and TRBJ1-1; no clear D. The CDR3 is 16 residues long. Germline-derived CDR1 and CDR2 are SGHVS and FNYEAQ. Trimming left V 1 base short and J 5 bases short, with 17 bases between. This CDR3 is CASSLEGGRIGTEAFF. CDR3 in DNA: TGTGCCAGCAGCTTAGAGGGAGGGAGAATTGGGACTGAAGCTTTCTTT.

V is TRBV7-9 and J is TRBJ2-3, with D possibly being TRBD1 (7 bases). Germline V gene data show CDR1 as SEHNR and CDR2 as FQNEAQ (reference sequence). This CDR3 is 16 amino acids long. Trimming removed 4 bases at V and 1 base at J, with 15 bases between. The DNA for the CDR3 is TGTGCCAGCAGCTCCAGCAGGGGGGTGGGCACAGATACGCAGTATTTT. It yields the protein CASSSSRGVGTDTQYF.

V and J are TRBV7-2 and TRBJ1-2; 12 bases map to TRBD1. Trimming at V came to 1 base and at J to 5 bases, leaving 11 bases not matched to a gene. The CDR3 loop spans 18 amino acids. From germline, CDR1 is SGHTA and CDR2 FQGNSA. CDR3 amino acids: CASSLDSGQGASGYGYTF. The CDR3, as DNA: TGTGCCAGCAGCTTAGATTCGGGACAGGGGGCCTCCGGATATGGCTACACCTTC. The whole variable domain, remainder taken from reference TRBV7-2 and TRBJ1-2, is GAGVSQSPSNKVTEKGKDVELRCDPISGHTALYWYRQSLGQGLEFLIYFQGNSAPDKSGLPSDRFSAERTGGSVSTLTIQRTQQEDSAVYLCASSLDSGQGASGYGYTFGSGTRLTVV.

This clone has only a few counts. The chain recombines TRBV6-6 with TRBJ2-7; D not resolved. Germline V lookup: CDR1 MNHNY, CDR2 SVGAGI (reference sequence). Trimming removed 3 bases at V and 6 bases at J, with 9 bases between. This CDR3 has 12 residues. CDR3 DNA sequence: TGTGCCAGCAGTTATAGGACGCTCGAGCAGTACTTC. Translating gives CASSYRTLEQYF.

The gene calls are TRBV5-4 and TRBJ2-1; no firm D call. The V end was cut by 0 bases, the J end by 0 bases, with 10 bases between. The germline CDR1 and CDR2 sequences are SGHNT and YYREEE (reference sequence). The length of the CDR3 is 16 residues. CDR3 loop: CASSLGNPYSYNEQFF. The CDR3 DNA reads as TGTGCCAGCAGCTTGGGTAACCCTTACTCCTACAATGAGCAGTTCTTC.

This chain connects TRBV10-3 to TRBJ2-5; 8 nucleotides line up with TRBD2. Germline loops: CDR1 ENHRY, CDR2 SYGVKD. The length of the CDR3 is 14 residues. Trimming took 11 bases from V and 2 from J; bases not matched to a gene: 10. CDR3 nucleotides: TGTGCCCTCAAAAGCGGGGGCCCTCAAGAGACCCAGTACTTC. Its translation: CALKSGGPQETQYF.

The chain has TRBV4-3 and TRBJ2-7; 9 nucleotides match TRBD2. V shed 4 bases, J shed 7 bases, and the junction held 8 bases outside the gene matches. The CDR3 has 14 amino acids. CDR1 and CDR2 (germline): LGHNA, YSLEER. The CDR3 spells CASSRGLASEEQYF. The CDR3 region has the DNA TGCGCCAGCAGCCGGGGACTAGCATCGGAAGAGCAGTACTTC.

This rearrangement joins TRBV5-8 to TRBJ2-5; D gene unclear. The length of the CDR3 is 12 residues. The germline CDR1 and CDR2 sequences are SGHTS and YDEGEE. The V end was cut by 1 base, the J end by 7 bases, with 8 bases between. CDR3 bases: TGTGCCAGCAGCTTGCGGTTGGGGACCCAGTACTTC. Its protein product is CASSLRLGTQYF. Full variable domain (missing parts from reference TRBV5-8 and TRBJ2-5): EAGVTQSPTHLIKTRGQQATLRCSPISGHTSVYWYQQALGLGLQFLLWYDEGEERNRGNFPPRFSGRQFPNYSSELNVNALELEDSALYLCASSLRLGTQYFGPGTRLLVL.

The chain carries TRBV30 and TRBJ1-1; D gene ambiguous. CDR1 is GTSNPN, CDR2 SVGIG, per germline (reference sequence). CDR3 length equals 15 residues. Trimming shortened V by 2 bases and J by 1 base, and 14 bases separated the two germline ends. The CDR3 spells CAWSILGRRNTEAFF. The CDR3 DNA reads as TGTGCCTGGAGTATATTGGGGAGGAGGAACACTGAAGCTTTCTTT.

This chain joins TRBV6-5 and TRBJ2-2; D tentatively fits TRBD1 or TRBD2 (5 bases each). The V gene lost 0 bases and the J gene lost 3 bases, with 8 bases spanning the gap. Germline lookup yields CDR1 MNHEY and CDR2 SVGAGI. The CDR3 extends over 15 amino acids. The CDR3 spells CASSYSGTYTGELFF. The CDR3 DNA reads TGTGCCAGCAGTTACTCGGGGACCTACACCGGGGAGCTGTTTTTT.

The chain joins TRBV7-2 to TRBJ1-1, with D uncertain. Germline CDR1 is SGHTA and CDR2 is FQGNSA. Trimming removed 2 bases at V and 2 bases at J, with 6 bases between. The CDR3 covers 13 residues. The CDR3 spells CASSLLGNTEAFF. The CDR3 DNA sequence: TGTGCCAGCAGCTTACTGGGAAACACTGAAGCTTTCTTT.

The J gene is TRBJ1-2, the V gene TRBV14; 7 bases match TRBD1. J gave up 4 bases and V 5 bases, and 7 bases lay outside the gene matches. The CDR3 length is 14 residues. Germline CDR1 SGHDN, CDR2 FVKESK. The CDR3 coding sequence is TGTGCCAGCAGCGAACAGGGGTTCATCTATGGCTACACCTTC. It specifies CASSEQGFIYGYTF. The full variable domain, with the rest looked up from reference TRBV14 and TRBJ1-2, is EAGVTQFPSHSVIEKGQTVTLRCDPISGHDNLYWYRRVMGKEIKFLLHFVKESKQDESGMPNNRFLAERTGGTYSTLKVQPAELEDSGVYFCASSEQGFIYGYTFGSGTRLTVV.

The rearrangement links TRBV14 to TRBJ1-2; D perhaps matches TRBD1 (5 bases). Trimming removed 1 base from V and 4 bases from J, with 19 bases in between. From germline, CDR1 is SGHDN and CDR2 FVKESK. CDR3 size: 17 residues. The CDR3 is CASSQGDQGVQSYGYTF. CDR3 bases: TGTGCCAGCAGCCAAGGGGATCAGGGTGTTCAGAGCTATGGCTACACCTTC.

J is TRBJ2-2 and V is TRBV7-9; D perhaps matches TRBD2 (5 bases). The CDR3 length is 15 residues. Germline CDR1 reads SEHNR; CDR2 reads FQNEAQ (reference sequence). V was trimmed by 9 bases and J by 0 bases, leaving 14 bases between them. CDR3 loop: CARDMSGANTGELFF. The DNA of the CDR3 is TGTGCCAGAGATATGAGCGGCGCGAACACCGGGGAGCTGTTTTTT. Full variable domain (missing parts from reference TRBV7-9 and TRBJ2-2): DTGVSQNPRHKITKRGQNVTFRCDPISEHNRLYWYRQTLGQGPEFLTYFQNEAQLEKSRLLSDRFSAERPKGSFSTLEIQRTEQGDSAMYLCARDMSGANTGELFFGEGSRLTVL.

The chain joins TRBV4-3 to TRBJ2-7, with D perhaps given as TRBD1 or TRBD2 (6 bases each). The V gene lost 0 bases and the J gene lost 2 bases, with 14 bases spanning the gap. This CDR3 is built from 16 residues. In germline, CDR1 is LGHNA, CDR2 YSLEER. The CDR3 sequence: CASSQDRTGATYEQYF. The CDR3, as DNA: TGCGCCAGCAGCCAAGATCGGACGGGGGCAACCTACGAGCAGTACTTC.

The CDR3 loop is CASSVAVPPSYEQYF. The CDR3 nucleotides read TGTGCCAGCAGCGTAGCAGTTCCTCCCTCCTACGAGCAGTACTTC. The rearrangement uses TRBV9 and TRBJ2-7; D gene unclear. The germline V and J ends were trimmed by 0 bases and 0 bases, with 10 bases remaining between them. The germline gives CDR1 SGDLS, CDR2 YYNGEE. The CDR3 totals 15 residues.

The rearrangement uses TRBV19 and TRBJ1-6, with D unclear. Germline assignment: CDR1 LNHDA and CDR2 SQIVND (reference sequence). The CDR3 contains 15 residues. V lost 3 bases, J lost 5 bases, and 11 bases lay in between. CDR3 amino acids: CASSMASANNSPLHF. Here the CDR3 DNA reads TGTGCCAGTAGTATGGCCAGCGCCAATAATTCACCCCTCCACTTT. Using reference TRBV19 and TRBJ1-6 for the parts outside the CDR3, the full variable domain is DGGITQSPKYLFRKEGQNVTLSCEQNLNHDAMYWYRQDPGQGLRLIYYSQIVNDFQKGDIAEGYSVSREKKESFPLTVTSAQKNPTAFYLCASSMASANNSPLHFGNGTRLTVT.

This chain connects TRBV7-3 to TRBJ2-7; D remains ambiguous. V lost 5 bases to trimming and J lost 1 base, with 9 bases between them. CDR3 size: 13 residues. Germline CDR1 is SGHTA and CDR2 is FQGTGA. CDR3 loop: CASSAEPSYEQYF. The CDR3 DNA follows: TGTGCCAGCAGCGCCGAGCCTTCCTACGAGCAGTACTTC.

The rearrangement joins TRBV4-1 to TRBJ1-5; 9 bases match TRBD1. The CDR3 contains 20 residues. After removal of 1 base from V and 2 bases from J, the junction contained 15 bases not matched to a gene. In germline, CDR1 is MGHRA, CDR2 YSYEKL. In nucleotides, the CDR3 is TGCGCCAGCAGCCAAGCTCGGGGGACAGGGATATTAAGTGGCAATCAGCCCCAGCATTTT. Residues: CASSQARGTGILSGNQPQHF.

The CDR3 coding sequence is TGTGCTAGTTCCCGGGACGGGAACTACGAGCAGTACTTC. This gives the protein CASSRDGNYEQYF. V usage is TRBV12-5 and J usage is TRBJ2-7; D might be TRBD1 or TRBD2, each matching 5 bases. This CDR3 has 13 residues. From germline, CDR1 is LGHNT and CDR2 FRNRAP. The V end was cut by 8 bases, the J end by 3 bases, with 14 bases between.

Written as DNA, the CDR3 is TGTGCCAGCAGCTCACAGGGGTCCTCCTCCTACGAGCAGTACTTC. It translates to CASSSQGSSSYEQYF. The chain couples TRBV7-2 to TRBJ2-7, with 7 bases fitting TRBD1. The CDR3 length is 15 residues. The germline V gene encodes CDR1 SGHTA and CDR2 FQGNSA. Trimming at V came to 4 bases and at J to 0 bases, leaving 6 bases not matched to a gene. The full variable domain, its missing parts supplied by reference TRBV7-2 and TRBJ2-7, is GAGVSQSPSNKVTEKGKDVELRCDPISGHTALYWYRQSLGQGLEFLIYFQGNSAPDKSGLPSDRFSAERTGGSVSTLTIQRTQQEDSAVYLCASSSQGSSSYEQYFGPGTRLTVT.

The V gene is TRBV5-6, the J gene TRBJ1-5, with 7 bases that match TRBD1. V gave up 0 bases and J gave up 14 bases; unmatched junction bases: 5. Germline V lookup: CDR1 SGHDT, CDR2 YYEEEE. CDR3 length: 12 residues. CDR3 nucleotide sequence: TGTGCCAGCAGCTTGGGGGACAGCCCCGAGCATTTT. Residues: CASSLGDSPEHF.

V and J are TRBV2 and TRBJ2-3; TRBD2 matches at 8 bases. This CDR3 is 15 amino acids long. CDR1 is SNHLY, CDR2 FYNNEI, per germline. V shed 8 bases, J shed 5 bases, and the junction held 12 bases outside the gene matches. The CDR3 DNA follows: TGTGCCAGCTCCCTCGGGGGGGCGTTTTTAGATACGCAGTATTTT. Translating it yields CASSLGGAFLDTQYF. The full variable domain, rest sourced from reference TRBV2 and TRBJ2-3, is EPEVTQTPSHQVTQMGQEVILRCVPISNHLYFYWYRQILGQKVEFLVSFYNNEISEKSEIFDDQFSVERPDGSNFTLKIRSTKLEDSAMYFCASSLGGAFLDTQYFGPGTRLTVL.

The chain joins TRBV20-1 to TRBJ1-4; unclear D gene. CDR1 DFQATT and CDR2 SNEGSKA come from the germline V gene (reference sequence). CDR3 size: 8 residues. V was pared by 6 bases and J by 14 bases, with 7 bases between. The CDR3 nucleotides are TGCAGTGCGACCAGCCTGTTTTTT. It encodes CSATSLFF.

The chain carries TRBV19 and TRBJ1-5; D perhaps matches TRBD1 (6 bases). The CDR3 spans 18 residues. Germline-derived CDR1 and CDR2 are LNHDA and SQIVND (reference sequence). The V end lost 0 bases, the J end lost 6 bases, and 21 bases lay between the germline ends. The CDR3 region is CASSIDRSRRGGFQPQHF. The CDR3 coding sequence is TGTGCCAGTAGTATAGATAGGTCCCGCAGGGGTGGATTTCAGCCCCAGCATTTT.